This TCR beta chain originates from a study of blood T cell repertoires in COVID-19. Study-wide context: Sites across the United States, Italy and Spain contributed samples from acute and convalescent COVID-19. T cells, B-cell-depleted T cells, or PBMCs provided the cDNA or gDNA that served as material.

The table came from immunoSEQ multiplex PCR; TCRdb's copy has only in-frame clones and leaves some out. The sample holds around 270,000 clones, less than 90% seen once. After removal of 8 bases from V and 7 bases from J, the junction contained 7 bases not matched to a gene. The CDR3 loop spans 14 amino acids. Germline CDR1 and CDR2: LNHDA and SQIVND (reference sequence). In its sample, this clone was seen a few times. This TCR derives from a woman in her thirties or forties who had recovered from COVID-19. Sequencing was performed on peripheral blood. This chain connects TRBV19 to TRBJ2-2; 10 nucleotides match TRBD2. The CDR3 DNA follows: TGTGCCAGTCGACTAGCGGGTGTTAACGGGGAGCTGTTTTTT. Protein: CASRLAGVNGELFF.